These 30 T cell receptor beta chains share one sample of origin, sequenced in a study of Ad26.COV2.S vaccination and SARS-CoV-2 variants. Indicated treatment: roughly 19 received Ad26.COV2.S at low or high dose, single or two shots; about 5 received placebo; per-sample allocation not given. Collection of samples fell on day 63 after the first vaccine or placebo injection. Only in-frame clones appear in the TCRdb table, and some are missing; sequencing was by immunoSEQ multiplex PCR. The data show about 680,000 clones, with around 92% seen just once and 1.5% held by the top ten. The sequencing here drew on peripheral blood, taken in a trial of Ad26.COV2.S vaccine versus placebo. These receptor sequences come from a person between 18 and 59 years old who received the Ad26.COV2.S COVID-19 vaccine or a placebo.

This chain uses TRBV5-1 with TRBJ2-7, with D perhaps TRBD1 or TRBD2 (6 bases each). The germline V gene encodes CDR1 SGHRS and CDR2 YFSETQ. The V and J ends lost 5 bases and 6 bases respectively, with 18 bases between them. CDR3 length equals 14 residues. The CDR3 region is CASSYGQGTFEQYF. For the CDR3, the DNA is TGCGCCAGCAGTTACGGGCAGGGGACTTTCGAGCAGTACTTC.

The genes are TRBV5-1 and TRBJ2-5; possibly TRBD1 for D (5 bases). The CDR3 spans 15 residues. Trimming left V 2 bases short and J 4 bases short, with 15 bases between. The germline V gene encodes CDR1 SGHRS and CDR2 YFSETQ. CDR3 sequence (DNA): TGCGCCAGCAGCTTAAATATAGGACAACGAGAGACCCAGTACTTC. This translates into CASSLNIGQRETQYF. The entire variable domain, with the rest obtained from reference TRBV5-1 and TRBJ2-5, is as follows: KAGVTQTPRYLIKTRGQQVTLSCSPISGHRSVSWYQQTPGQGLQFLFEYFSETQRNKGNFPGRFSGRQFSNSRSEMNVSTLELGDSALYLCASSLNIGQRETQYFGPGTRLLVL.

The chain uses TRBV27 and TRBJ1-1; D unclear. Trimming shortened V by 5 bases and J by 8 bases, and 21 bases separated the two germline ends. CDR3 length: 15 residues. CDR1 is MNHEY and CDR2 is SMNVEV in the germline V gene (reference sequence). CDR3 in DNA: TGTGCCAGCAGTCCCTCGGGTGGGTACGGCTGGGAAGCTTTCTTT. It translates to CASSPSGGYGWEAFF.

This clone was counted a few times. V usage is TRBV6-2 or TRBV6-3 and J usage is TRBJ2-3; D might be TRBD1 (5 bases). Looked up from germline, CDR1 is MNHEY and CDR2 is SVGEGT. The V gene lost 8 bases and the J gene lost 1 base, with 10 bases spanning the gap. This CDR3 is built from 13 residues. The CDR3 DNA reads as TGTGCCAGCCGTTTGACAGGCACAGATACGCAGTATTTT. This translates into CASRLTGTDTQYF.

The chain joins TRBV10-3 to TRBJ1-6; tentatively, D is TRBD1 (5 bases). Trimming removed 6 bases at V and 5 bases at J, with 11 bases between. CDR1 and CDR2 from the germline V gene are ENHRY and SYGVKD. The CDR3 sequence is 14 residues long. In DNA form, the CDR3 reads TGTGCCATCAGCGGGGCTCGGGATAATTCACCCCTCCACTTT. Amino acid sequence: CAISGARDNSPLHF.

The chain uses TRBV7-8 and TRBJ2-5; D tentatively fits TRBD1 or TRBD2 (6 bases each). This CDR3 region has 14 residues. Germline loops: CDR1 SGHVS, CDR2 FQNEAQ. V gave up 4 bases and J gave up 4 bases, with 13 bases separating them. CDR3 bases: TGTGCCAGCAGCTCCGGGGGCCTTGTAGAGACCCAGTACTTC. This sequence encodes CASSSGGLVETQYF.

As regards this clone: The sample contains more than one DNA sequence encoding this CDR3. This sequence joins TRBV15 and TRBJ2-7, with 10 nucleotides matching TRBD1. Losses at the gene ends were 5 bases for V and 2 bases for J; bases not matched to a gene: 3. The germline V gene encodes CDR1 LNHNV and CDR2 YYDKDF (reference sequence). This CDR3 contains 14 residues. CDR3 region: CATSAGTGAYEQYF. For the CDR3, the DNA is TGTGCCACCAGCGCAGGGACAGGGGCCTACGAGCAGTACTTC.

This chain links TRBV5-5 with TRBJ1-1, with unresolved D. Deletions cut 2 bases from V and 12 bases from J, with 11 bases between. The CDR3 loop spans 11 amino acids. Germline CDR1 reads SGHKS; CDR2 reads YYEKEE (reference sequence). The CDR3 is CASSFWFGSFF. The CDR3 coding sequence is TGTGCCAGCAGCTTTTGGTTCGGATCTTTCTTT.

The chain has TRBV6-2 or TRBV6-3 and TRBJ1-2, with 10 bases that match TRBD1. In germline, CDR1 is MNHEY, CDR2 SVGEGT. With 0 bases clipped from V and 2 bases from J, the junction kept 3 bases outside the gene matches. This CDR3 contains 16 residues. CDR3 protein: CASSYSGTGVNYGYTF. CDR3 bases: TGTGCCAGCAGTTACTCGGGGACAGGGGTCAACTATGGCTACACCTTC.

The rearrangement uses TRBV14 and TRBJ2-1; no reliable D call. V was pared by 1 base and J by 5 bases, with 12 bases between. CDR3 length equals 15 residues. Germline V lookup: CDR1 SGHDN, CDR2 FVKESK. CDR3 loop: CASSQVRRRDNEQFF. Written as DNA, the CDR3 is TGTGCCAGCAGCCAAGTTAGAAGGAGAGACAATGAGCAGTTCTTC.

Remarks on this clone: Relative to the germline gene, one junction end is altered; a read error may explain this. The chain couples TRBV6-6 to TRBJ2-7, with 10 bases lining up with TRBD1. Germline V gene sequence: CDR1 MNHNY, CDR2 SVGAGI (reference sequence). CDR3 length: 13 residues. The CDR3 reads CASNRPGTGELHF. The CDR3, as DNA: TGTGCCAGCAACCGCCCCGGGACAGGGGAACTTCACTTC.

A single count supports this clone. DNA for the CDR3: TGTGCCAGTAGTCCACAGGGTAGCGCTAACTATGGCTACACCTTC. It is translated as CASSPQGSANYGYTF. This rearrangement joins TRBV19 to TRBJ1-2; a weak D match, TRBD1 (6 bases). The CDR3 has 15 amino acids. Trimming cost V 5 bases and J 0 bases, with 13 bases left between them. Germline-derived CDR1 and CDR2 are LNHDA and SQIVND (reference sequence). Together with reference TRBV19 and TRBJ1-2, the CDR3 gives the full variable domain: DGGITQSPKYLFRKEGQNVTLSCEQNLNHDAMYWYRQDPGQGLRLIYYSQIVNDFQKGDIAEGYSVSREKKESFPLTVTSAQKNPTAFYLCASSPQGSANYGYTFGSGTRLTVV.

The V gene is TRBV4-2, the J gene TRBJ1-6; D call uncertain. The V and J ends lost 6 bases and 4 bases respectively, with 4 bases between them. Germline lookup yields CDR1 LGHNA and CDR2 YNFKEQ. The CDR3 totals 12 residues. The CDR3 region has the DNA TGTGCCAGCAGTCGATATAATTCACCCCTCCACTTT. Its protein product is CASSRYNSPLHF.

V usage is TRBV2 and J usage is TRBJ1-3; a weak D match, TRBD1 (5 bases). Germline CDR1 reads SNHLY; CDR2 reads FYNNEI. V was trimmed by 2 bases and J by 15 bases, leaving 14 bases between them. The CDR3 runs to 12 residues. The CDR3 sequence is CASSESRAVGYF. The CDR3 DNA sequence: TGTGCCAGCAGTGAATCCAGGGCAGTTGGATATTTT. The full variable domain, in which reference TRBV2 and TRBJ1-3 provide the parts outside the CDR3, is EPEVTQTPSHQVTQMGQEVILRCVPISNHLYFYWYRQILGQKVEFLVSFYNNEISEKSEIFDDQFSVERPDGSNFTLKIRSTKLEDSAMYFCASSESRAVGYFGEGSWLTVV.

This chain connects TRBV18 to TRBJ2-7; D may be TRBD2 (5 bases). V was shortened by 3 bases and J by 6 bases, with 9 bases between the two germline ends. CDR1 is KGHSH and CDR2 is LQKENI in the germline V gene. The CDR3 length is 12 residues. CDR3 protein: CASSPSGGEQYF. The CDR3 DNA is TGTGCCAGCTCACCCTCAGGAGGCGAGCAGTACTTC.

The rearrangement links TRBV5-6 to TRBJ1-1; D remains unclear. V lost 2 bases, J lost 10 bases, and 9 bases lay in between. CDR1 and CDR2 from the germline V gene are SGHDT and YYEEEE. The CDR3 extends over 11 amino acids. CDR3 nucleotide sequence: TGTGCCAGCAGCTTAGGAGGGTTAGCTTTCTTT. Translation gives CASSLGGLAFF.

This chain uses TRBV9 with TRBJ2-3, with 12 positions matching TRBD1. Germline values: CDR1 SGDLS, CDR2 YYNGEE. J gave up 2 bases and V 4 bases, and 14 bases lay outside the gene matches. The CDR3 runs 19 residues. CDR3 sequence: CASSTAPGQGAEITDTQYF. CDR3 DNA sequence: TGTGCCAGCAGCACTGCTCCGGGACAGGGGGCCGAAATCACAGATACGCAGTATTTT.

Details on this clone: Other nucleotide sequences from this sample produce the same CDR3. The chain joins TRBV3-1 (or the pseudogene TRBV3-2) to TRBJ1-6; D remains ambiguous. The germline V gene encodes CDR1 LGHDT and CDR2 YNNKEL (reference sequence). The CDR3 is made up of 13 amino acids. The V and J ends lost 0 bases and 7 bases respectively, with 4 bases between them. The CDR3: CASSQDSNSPLHF. The CDR3 coding sequence is TGTGCCAGCAGCCAAGACAGCAATTCACCCCTCCACTTT.

In the case of this clone: Other DNA sequences within the sample encode an identical CDR3. The chain carries TRBV19 and TRBJ1-5; tentatively, D is TRBD1 (5 bases). Germline V lookup: CDR1 LNHDA, CDR2 SQIVND (reference sequence). The CDR3 extends over 14 amino acids. V dropped 1 base and J dropped 4 bases, with 8 bases sitting between them. The CDR3: CASSIVAGNQPQHF. CDR3 coding DNA: TGTGCCAGTAGTATAGTTGCAGGGAATCAGCCCCAGCATTTT.

This rearrangement joins TRBV6-5 to TRBJ2-3, with 9 bases that match TRBD2. J lost 4 bases, V lost 7 bases, and 6 bases had no gene match. The CDR3 spans 14 residues. CDR1 MNHEY and CDR2 SVGAGI come from the germline V gene. CDR3 sequence: CASKPSGTPDTQYF. The CDR3 region has the DNA TGTGCCAGCAAACCTAGCGGGACCCCAGATACGCAGTATTTT.

The gene calls are TRBV7-2 and TRBJ2-3, with unresolved D. Per the germline V gene, CDR1 is SGHTA and CDR2 is FQGNSA. The CDR3 loop spans 14 amino acids. Between the trimmed V and J ends, which lost 3 bases and 9 bases, there was a span of 16 bases. CDR3 bases: TGTGCCAGCAGCTTCAATCCAACGGGCGAGACGCAGTATTTT. Its translation is CASSFNPTGETQYF. The full variable domain, completed using reference TRBV7-2 and TRBJ2-3, is GAGVSQSPSNKVTEKGKDVELRCDPISGHTALYWYRQSLGQGLEFLIYFQGNSAPDKSGLPSDRFSAERTGGSVSTLTIQRTQQEDSAVYLCASSFNPTGETQYFGPGTRLTVL.

V usage is TRBV20-1 and J usage is TRBJ2-3; 14 bases line up with TRBD2. J lost 2 bases, V lost 3 bases, and 10 bases had no gene match. The CDR3 loop spans 18 amino acids. Germline V lookup: CDR1 DFQATT, CDR2 SNEGSKA (reference sequence). CDR3 in amino acids: CSASFGLAGGGVTDTQYF. The CDR3 DNA is TGCAGTGCTAGTTTCGGACTAGCGGGAGGAGGGGTCACAGATACGCAGTATTTT.

The chain recombines TRBV6-5 with TRBJ1-1; D unresolved. The length of the CDR3 is 14 residues. Germline loops: CDR1 MNHEY, CDR2 SVGAGI. V was shortened by 0 bases and J by 7 bases, with 12 bases between the two germline ends. The CDR3 spells CASSYSSGWVEAFF. CDR3 bases: TGTGCCAGCAGTTACTCGTCGGGGTGGGTTGAAGCTTTCTTT.

The gene calls are TRBV30 and TRBJ2-7, with TRBD1 identical over 8 bases. This CDR3 region has 12 residues. The germline V gene has CDR1 GTSNPN and CDR2 SVGIG (reference sequence). Trimming took 3 bases from V and 6 from J; bases not matched to a gene: 4. The CDR3 bases are TGTGCCTGGAGCAGGGGGCTTAGCGAGCAGTACTTC. This sequence encodes CAWSRGLSEQYF. Full variable domain (remainder filled in from reference TRBV30 and TRBJ2-7): SQTIHQWPATLVQPVGSPLSLECTVEGTSNPNLYWYRQAAGRGLQLLFYSVGIGQISSEVPQNLSASRPQDRQFILSSKKLLLSDSGFYLCAWSRGLSEQYFGPGTRLTVT.

The chain carries TRBV7-2 and TRBJ1-3; D is ambiguous. Germline V gene lookup returns CDR1 SGHTA and CDR2 FQGNSA. CDR3 length equals 16 residues. V was shortened by 3 bases and J by 0 bases, with 12 bases between the two germline ends. This chain's CDR3 is CASSFPWRGSGNTIYF. The CDR3 coding sequence is TGTGCCAGCAGCTTCCCCTGGCGTGGCTCTGGAAACACCATATATTTT.

The V and J genes are TRBV9 and TRBJ1-1; D unresolved. Germline CDR1 and CDR2: SGDLS and YYNGEE. V shed 4 bases and J shed 0 bases, with 7 bases lying between them. This CDR3 is built from 13 residues. The CDR3 here is CASSFLLNTEAFF. Written as DNA, the CDR3 is TGTGCCAGCAGCTTCCTTTTGAACACTGAAGCTTTCTTT.

J is TRBJ2-4 and V is TRBV15; D perhaps matches TRBD2 (5 bases). CDR1 LNHNV and CDR2 YYDKDF come from the germline V gene (reference sequence). The CDR3 consists of 16 residues. The V and J ends lost 0 bases and 0 bases respectively, with 9 bases between them. The CDR3 reads CATSRDRDGAKNIQYF. The CDR3 DNA follows: TGTGCCACCAGCAGAGATCGGGATGGAGCCAAAAACATTCAGTACTTC.

Only one count was recorded for this clone. Other DNA variants within this sample encode the same CDR3. The chain has TRBV19 and TRBJ1-5, with 9 positions matching TRBD1. Per germline, CDR1 LNHDA and CDR2 SQIVND (reference sequence). The CDR3 extends over 15 amino acids. V shed 4 bases and J 4 bases; nucleotides not matched to a gene: 5. The CDR3 loop reads CASSRGTGINQPQHF. CDR3 sequence (DNA): TGTGCCAGTAGTAGGGGGACAGGGATTAATCAGCCCCAGCATTTT. Complete variable domain (other parts from reference TRBV19 and TRBJ1-5): DGGITQSPKYLFRKEGQNVTLSCEQNLNHDAMYWYRQDPGQGLRLIYYSQIVNDFQKGDIAEGYSVSREKKESFPLTVTSAQKNPTAFYLCASSRGTGINQPQHFGDGTRLSIL.

J is TRBJ2-5 and V is TRBV6-5; 10 bases align to TRBD2. The junction had 9 bases not matched to a gene; V was cut back by 6 bases and J by 5 bases. CDR3 length: 15 residues. CDR1 is MNHEY, CDR2 SVGAGI, per germline. The CDR3 DNA reads as TGTGCCAGCAGCAACTCAGCGGGGGGGCTTGAGACCCAGTACTTC. Its protein product is CASSNSAGGLETQYF.

The CDR3 sequence: CAWSVLFGGGETQYF. Written as DNA, the CDR3 is TGTGCCTGGAGTGTACTATTCGGGGGAGGGGAGACCCAGTACTTC. The chain joins TRBV30 to TRBJ2-5; 7 nucleotides agree with TRBD2. Trimming cost V 0 bases and J 5 bases; bases outside gene matches: 9. This CDR3 comprises 15 residues. Germline V gene lookup returns CDR1 GTSNPN and CDR2 SVGIG (reference sequence). Filled out from reference TRBV30 and TRBJ2-5, the complete variable domain reads SQTIHQWPATLVQPVGSPLSLECTVEGTSNPNLYWYRQAAGRGLQLLFYSVGIGQISSEVPQNLSASRPQDRQFILSSKKLLLSDSGFYLCAWSVLFGGGETQYFGPGTRLLVL.